Below are 23 T cell receptor beta chains sequenced from a single sample in a study of CD8 T cells in ankylosing spondylitis. TCRdb fed the 5' RACE reads into MiXCR, producing one record per CDR3 protein. The data show a few hundred thousand distinct CDR3 sequences, about 11% seen once. Sequenced material: blood, either unsorted or a sorted T cell fraction (not recorded which). The receptor source for this set is a male donor with ankylosing spondylitis or in good health (not recorded which).

There are many counts of this clonotype. CDR3 residues: CATSDTLPGLASNEQFF. CDR3 nucleotides: TGTGCCACCAGTGACACTCTTCCGGGACTAGCAAGCAATGAGCAGTTCTTC. The gene calls are TRBV24-1 and TRBJ2-1; 9 positions agree with TRBD2. Germline CDR1 is KGHDR and CDR2 is SFDVKD. Trimming cost V 4 bases and J 6 bases; bases outside gene matches: 12. This CDR3 contains 17 residues.

This clonotype has ten or more counts. V usage is TRBV12-3 or TRBV12-4 and J usage is TRBJ2-1; 7 positions agree with TRBD2. V shed 4 bases, J shed 9 bases, and the junction held 9 bases outside the gene matches. The CDR3 consists of 14 residues. The CDR3 DNA follows: TGTGCCAGCAGTTACTGGGAGGGCGCGGCTGAGCAGTTCTTC. Translating gives CASSYWEGAAEQFF.

In its sample, this clonotype was seen many times. V usage is TRBV2 and J usage is TRBJ1-5; D unresolved. The CDR3 contains 12 residues. Germline CDR1 is SNHLY and CDR2 is FYNNEI. The germline V and J ends were trimmed by 3 bases and 7 bases, with 7 bases remaining between them. The CDR3: CASSDGFQPQHF. The CDR3 DNA sequence: TGTGCCAGCAGTGATGGTTTCCAGCCCCAGCATTTT.

This clonotype was counted ten times or more. The chain employs TRBV24-1 and TRBJ1-3; D is uncertain. CDR1 is KGHDR, CDR2 SFDVKD, per germline. The germline V and J ends were trimmed by 7 bases and 0 bases, with 12 bases remaining between them. This CDR3 has 15 amino acids. CDR3 region: CATRGDSSSGNTIYF. CDR3 coding DNA: TGTGCCACCAGAGGAGACTCGAGCTCTGGAAACACCATATATTTT.

There are many counts of this clonotype. V usage is TRBV29-1 and J usage is TRBJ1-1; no definite D call. The CDR3 is 11 amino acids. Germline loops: CDR1 SQVTM, CDR2 ANQGSEA. Trimming left V 0 bases short and J 6 bases short, with 5 bases between. The CDR3 loop reads CSVEDYPEAFF. DNA for the CDR3: TGCAGCGTTGAAGATTACCCTGAAGCTTTCTTT.

V usage is TRBV25-1 and J usage is TRBJ2-5, with D tentatively TRBD2 (5 bases). With 3 bases removed from V and 10 bases from J, the gap between germline ends came to 15 bases. The CDR3 runs to 13 residues. Germline CDR1 and CDR2: MGHDK and SYGVNS. Here the CDR3 DNA reads TGTGCCAGCAGTGAGAAATTTGAGGGTATCCAGTACTTC. This translates into CASSEKFEGIQYF.

This clonotype came up once. At one of its ends the junction is not consistent with the germline gene, which may arise from a read error. This sequence joins TRBV20-1 and TRBJ1-2, with D perhaps TRBD1 (6 bases). CDR3 length: 11 residues. The germline V gene has CDR1 DFQATT and CDR2 SNEGSKA (reference sequence). CDR3 in DNA: TGCATCGGGGGGCAGCGTCCGGGCTACGCCTTC. Translating it yields CIGGQRPGYAF.

The CDR3 here is CASSLESRGNEQFF. CDR3 in DNA: TGTGCCAGCAGCTTGGAGTCACGGGGGAATGAGCAGTTCTTC. The V gene is TRBV5-8, the J gene TRBJ2-1; D might be TRBD2 (6 bases). Trimming pared 0 bases from V and 7 bases from J, leaving 11 bases between. The CDR3 length is 14 residues. Looked up from germline, CDR1 is SGHTS and CDR2 is YDEGEE.

Many counts were recorded for this clonotype. The rearrangement uses TRBV5-1 and TRBJ2-5; TRBD1 agrees at 11 bases. The CDR3 length is 16 residues. The V gene end was trimmed by 4 bases and the J gene end by 5 bases; junction bases not matched to a gene: 10. The germline CDR1 and CDR2 sequences are SGHRS and YFSETQ. CDR3 nucleotide sequence: TGCGCCAGCAGCCCGGGGACAGGGGGTCGCTGGGAGACCCAGTACTTC. The encoded protein is CASSPGTGGRWETQYF.

This clonotype was observed a handful of times. This chain links TRBV12-3 or TRBV12-4 with TRBJ2-3; 14 nucleotides match TRBD2. The CDR3 extends over 14 amino acids. The J segment lost 8 bases and the V segment lost 5 bases, leaving 3 bases of the junction unmatched. The CDR3 DNA sequence: TGTGCCAGCAGTCTGGGACTAGCGGGAGCTACGCAGTATTTT. It is translated as CASSLGLAGATQYF.

This clonotype was found many times. The rearrangement joins TRBV20-1 to TRBJ1-1, with D maybe TRBD1 (6 bases). CDR1 is DFQATT, CDR2 SNEGSKA, per germline (reference sequence). Trimming stripped 2 bases from V and 4 bases from J, with 17 bases between. The CDR3 totals 15 residues. As DNA, the CDR3 is TGCAGTGCTAGAAAAACAGGGCCTATCGTCACTGAAGCTTTCTTT. Its translation is CSARKTGPIVTEAFF.

At least ten counts were recorded for this clonotype. The chain links TRBV12-3 or TRBV12-4 to TRBJ2-1, with D perhaps TRBD1 (6 bases). The germline V and J ends were trimmed by 8 bases and 9 bases, with 11 bases remaining between them. The CDR3 totals 11 residues. As DNA, the CDR3 is TGTGCCAGCCGGGACACGGGTGAGCAGTTCTTC. This sequence encodes CASRDTGEQFF.

This clonotype was seen repeatedly, ten times or more. J is TRBJ2-3 and V is TRBV7-9; the match to TRBD2 covers 13 bases. Germline values: CDR1 SEHNR, CDR2 FQNEAQ (reference sequence). This CDR3 has 17 residues. The ends lost 4 bases at V and 2 bases at J; junction bases unmatched: 6. The CDR3 DNA follows: TGTGCCAGCAGCTCGGTACTAGCGGGAGGGGACACAGATACGCAGTATTTT. Protein product: CASSSVLAGGDTDTQYF.

This clonotype occurred many times. V usage is TRBV6-1 and J usage is TRBJ2-3; the D call may be TRBD1 or TRBD2 (7 bases each). The V end was cut by 6 bases, the J end by 6 bases, with 16 bases between. CDR3 length: 14 amino acids. The germline V gene encodes CDR1 MNHNS and CDR2 SASEGT. CDR3 coding DNA: TGTGCCAGCAGCCCTCACAGGGGAGGGGATACGCAGTATTTT. It yields the protein CASSPHRGGDTQYF.

A single count supports this clonotype. V usage is TRBV7-2 and J usage is TRBJ1-4; no clear D gene. Looked up from germline, CDR1 is SGHTA and CDR2 is FQGNSA. The V gene lost 5 bases and the J gene lost 2 bases, with 12 bases spanning the gap. This CDR3 comprises 15 residues. The CDR3 region has the DNA TGTGCCAGCAGCACGGCCATGGGGACTAATGAAAAACTGTTTTTT. This codes for CASSTAMGTNEKLFF.

In its sample, this clonotype was seen a few times. The J gene is TRBJ1-2, the V gene TRBV7-9; D is possibly TRBD1 (6 bases). Germline lookup yields CDR1 SEHNR and CDR2 FQNEAQ (reference sequence). V dropped 4 bases and J dropped 5 bases, with 17 bases sitting between them. The CDR3 is 15 amino acids. The DNA of the CDR3 is TGTGCCAGCAGCTCCCCGGGGCGGGGGCATTATGGCTACACCTTC. Translating it yields CASSSPGRGHYGYTF.

This clonotype appeared a few times. V and J are TRBV25-1 and TRBJ2-2; 9 bases are a match to TRBD1. V lost 2 bases and J lost 5; bases outside the gene matches: 3. The CDR3 runs to 15 residues. In germline, CDR1 is MGHDK, CDR2 SYGVNS. CDR3 amino acids: CASSEGTGITGELFF. The CDR3 nucleotides are TGTGCCAGCAGTGAAGGGACAGGGATTACCGGGGAGCTGTTTTTT. The whole variable domain, filled in from reference TRBV25-1 and TRBJ2-2, reads EADIYQTPRYLVIGTGKKITLECSQTMGHDKMYWYQQDPGMELHLIHYSYGVNSTEKGDLSSESTVSRIRTEHFPLTLESARPSHTSQYLCASSEGTGITGELFFGEGSRLTVL.

This clonotype was observed a few times. V gene TRBV11-2 combines with J gene TRBJ2-3, with TRBD2 as a possible D gene (5 bases). CDR1 is SGHAT and CDR2 is FQNNGV in the germline V gene. Trimming left V 0 bases short and J 8 bases short, with 18 bases between. The length of the CDR3 is 16 residues. DNA for the CDR3: TGTGCCAGCAGCTTAGACCGTGGCTGGGGTGGGAGTACGCAGTATTTT. It translates to CASSLDRGWGGSTQYF.

This clonotype was found many times. The chain couples TRBV20-1 to TRBJ2-3, with TRBD2 as a possible D gene (6 bases). Trimming cost V 8 bases and J 2 bases, with 17 bases left between them. The germline CDR1 and CDR2 sequences are DFQATT and SNEGSKA (reference sequence). This CDR3 is 14 amino acids long. This CDR3 is CSTTTGLDTDTQYF. The CDR3 coding sequence is TGCAGTACCACGACGGGACTCGACACAGATACGCAGTATTTT.

Ten or more counts support this clonotype. The V gene is TRBV11-2, the J gene TRBJ2-3; maybe TRBD1 (5 bases). Trimming shortened V by 2 bases and J by 0 bases, and 9 bases separated the two germline ends. This CDR3 is built from 15 residues. Germline CDR1 SGHAT, CDR2 FQNNGV. As DNA, the CDR3 is TGTGCCAGCAGCTTATTTGCAGGGAGCACAGATACGCAGTATTTT. This gives the protein CASSLFAGSTDTQYF.

This clonotype was recorded at least ten times. The chain joins TRBV12-3 or TRBV12-4 to TRBJ2-5; 15 bases agree with TRBD2. This CDR3 has 14 residues. V shed 6 bases, J shed 5 bases, and the junction held 1 base outside the gene matches. In DNA form, the CDR3 reads TGTGCCAGCAGCGGACTAGCGGGGGGGGAGACCCAGTACTTC. It specifies CASSGLAGGETQYF.

Only a few counts were recorded for this clonotype. The V call is TRBV20-1, the J call TRBJ2-1; possibly TRBD1 or TRBD2 for D (5 bases each). The CDR3 length is 12 residues. Looked up from germline, CDR1 is DFQATT and CDR2 is SNEGSKA (reference sequence). The ends were cut back, 0 bases at V and 13 bases at J, with 13 bases in the middle. The CDR3 DNA follows: TGCAGTGCTAGAGAGAGGGACCTCCTTCAGTTCTTC. This translates into CSARERDLLQFF.

This clonotype was picked up many times. The chain employs TRBV12-3 or TRBV12-4 and TRBJ2-1; D unclear. CDR3 length: 13 amino acids. Trimming removed 3 bases at V and 6 bases at J, with 9 bases between. CDR3 nucleotide sequence: TGTGCCAGCAGTTTCCCAGGCCTCAATGAGCAGTTCTTC. Its protein is CASSFPGLNEQFF.